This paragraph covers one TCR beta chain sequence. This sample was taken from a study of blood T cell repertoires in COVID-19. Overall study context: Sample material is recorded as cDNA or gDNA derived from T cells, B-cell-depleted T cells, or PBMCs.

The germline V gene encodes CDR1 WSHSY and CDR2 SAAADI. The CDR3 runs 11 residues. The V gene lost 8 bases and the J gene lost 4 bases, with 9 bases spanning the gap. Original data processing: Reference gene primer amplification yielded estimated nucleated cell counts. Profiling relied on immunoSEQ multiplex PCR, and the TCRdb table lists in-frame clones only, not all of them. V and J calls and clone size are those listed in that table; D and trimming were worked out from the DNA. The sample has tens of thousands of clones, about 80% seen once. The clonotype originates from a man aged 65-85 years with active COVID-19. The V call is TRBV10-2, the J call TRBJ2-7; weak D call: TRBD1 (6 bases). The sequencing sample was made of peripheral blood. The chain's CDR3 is CASSGDYEQYF. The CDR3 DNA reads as TGCGCCAGCTCAGGGGATTACGAGCAGTACTTC.